Listed below are T cell receptor beta chains from one sample, sequenced in a study of shared clonotypes between healthy human individuals. The assay was immunoSEQ multiplex PCR, and TCRdb's table has in-frame clones only and misses some. The sample contains about 2.4 million clones, more than 80% of which appear only once. Sample: naive CD4+ T cells sorted from blood. These receptor sequences come from a young man in good health. CDR3s include the opening cysteine and the closing phenylalanine or tryptophan. D genes are given only for firm matches.

TRBV5-4,TRBJ2-3,TRBD2,TGTGCCAGCAGCAACAAGGCGGGAGGGCCGACAGATACGCAGTATTTT,CASSNKAGGPTDTQYF
TRBV4-2,TRBJ2-3,TRBD2,TGTGCCAGCAGCCAAGATGGGACTAGCGGAGATACGCAGTATTTT,CASSQDGTSGDTQYF
TRBV20-1,TRBJ1-2,NA,TGCAGTGCCCTGGAAGGCAGGGGCTACACCTTC,CSALEGRGYTF
TRBV5-1,TRBJ2-3,NA,TGCGCCAGCAGCTTTCAGGGATCCGCCACAGATACGCAGTATTTT,CASSFQGSATDTQYF
TRBV25-1,TRBJ2-3,NA,TGTGCCAGCGCCCCAGGCGGTAGCACAGATACGCAGTATTTT,CASAPGGSTDTQYF
TRBV11-2,TRBJ2-3,NA,TGTGCCAGCAGCCCTAACCCTGTCTACATCGCGCGTACAGATACGCAGTATTTT,CASSPNPVYIARTDTQYF
TRBV30,TRBJ1-1,NA,TGTGCCTGGGGGGATGGGCCCATGAAAGCTTTCTTT,CAWGDGPMKAFF
TRBV28,TRBJ1-1,TRBD1,TGTGCCACCACCGTCCGCAGGGGGTTAAACACTGAAGCTTTCTTT,CATTVRRGLNTEAFF
TRBV10-1,TRBJ2-5,NA,TGCGCCAGCAGTGAGCCCGGGACCACCAGTTCGAAGCAGTACTTC,CASSEPGTTSSKQYF
TRBV7-2,TRBJ1-5,NA,TGTGCCAGCAGCCCGAGCCGGTGGACCGAGAATAGCAATCAGCCCCAGCATTTT,CASSPSRWTENSNQPQHF
TRBV25-1,TRBJ1-1,NA,TGTGCCAGCGGTAGGGGTACTGAAGCTTTCTTT,CASGRGTEAFF